Sequencing of this TCR beta chain was carried out in a study of radiation and T cells in renal cell carcinoma. Findings and caveats of the study: Irradiated tumors held more dominant CDR3 motifs than control tumors.

Data came from immunoSEQ multiplex PCR; TCRdb stores just in-frame clones and leaves some out. The sample yields thousands of clones, roughly 68% seen once. The treatment is: treatment-naive control, cytoreductive nephrectomy. As to this clone: Antigen unknown.

The material sequenced was tumor tissue, taken from a patient whose treatment was nephrectomy without radiotherapy. The receptor was derived from a man in his 60s with renal cell carcinoma.

CDR3 DNA: TGTGCCAGCTCACCAATGAGCGGAGGGGTCTCCGAGCAGTACTTC. Amino acids: CASSPMSGGVSEQYF. The chain has TRBV18 and TRBJ2-7; D is perhaps TRBD2 (6 bases). Germline CDR1 reads KGHSH; CDR2 reads LQKENI. The CDR3 contains 15 residues. Trimming pared 2 bases from V and 6 bases from J, leaving 17 bases between.